This T cell receptor (beta chain) emerged from a study of T-cell memory formation after mild COVID-19. Study context: TCR clusters were largely donor specific. Overall study results and limits: Confirmation of SARS-CoV-2 specificity was lacking for second-wave clones peaking day 37. Researchers found some responding clones in pre-infection memory, a sign that cross-reactive memory joined.

TCRdb independently ran MiXCR on the 5' RACE reads; one entry per CDR3 protein. The sample gives about 82,000 distinct CDR3 sequences, about 13% of which show up once; approximately 26% is in the top ten. There are a few counts of this clonotype. Its antigen is currently unknown. This clonotype originated in an adult woman who had mild COVID-19 (a few samples of this study predate the infection). Cell type and time point are not known. The sequencing sample was made of PBMCs or a T cell subset sorted from them (not recorded which).

CDR3 protein: CASSQGQTKNIQYF. CDR3 bases: TGTGCCAGCAGCCAGGGACAGACCAAAAACATTCAGTACTTC. The chain combines TRBV7-9 with TRBJ2-4, with TRBD1 matching over 7 bases. The V and J ends lost 5 bases and 2 bases, in that order; junction bases with no gene match: 3. There are 14 residues in the CDR3. CDR1 and CDR2 (germline): SEHNR, FQNEAQ (reference sequence).